This is a list of T cell receptor beta chains from one sample in a study of blood T cell repertoires in COVID-19. Using immunoSEQ multiplex PCR, the repertoire was profiled, and TCRdb retains in-frame clones only, with some absent. Of 350,000 or so clones in the sample, more than 70% are singletons; the top ten hold approximately 1%. The sequencing sample was made of PBMCs or T cells enriched from blood (not recorded which). These receptors all come from a woman aged 25 to 39 who had been exposed to COVID-19. CDR3s leave out the opening cysteine and the closing phenylalanine or tryptophan. D genes are given only for firm matches. The listing skips clone size in some rows; elsewhere it reads once, few, many or a size class.

D	V	size	CDR3
TRBD2	TRBV7-6	.	ASSFGTSVYEQY
TRBD1	TRBV6-5	once	ASTKGDRGYEQY
TRBD2	TRBV13	.	ASRLAGVRNEQF
TRBD1	TRBV19	.	ASSSGTVLSYEQY
TRBD2	TRBV27	.	ASTSSGSYNEQF
.	TRBV18	.	ASSPPGPVSYEQY
TRBD2	TRBV11-2	.	ASIPSGSWYEQY
TRBD2	TRBV30	.	AWMKGTSGTDTQY
TRBD1	TRBV28	.	ASQPEGQGAGNYGYT
.	TRBV19	.	ATNVQPQH
TRBD2	TRBV19	.	ASSTGTSGSTDTQY
TRBD2	TRBV5-1	.	ASSRRTSGRTDTGELF
.	TRBV10-3	.	AISESGTEAF
.	TRBV27	.	ASSYTQDPYEQY
.	TRBV27	.	ASSPTAGSSTDTQY
.	TRBV6-5	.	ASRTQETQY
.	TRBV7-8	.	ASSLVQRVDEQY
TRBD1	TRBV18	.	ASYLDRGLYYGYT
.	TRBV7-3	.	ASSPGQNTEAF
.	TRBV5-4	.	ASSLDIRGRNVFYGYT
TRBD1	TRBV19	.	ASRLDRATYNEQF
.	TRBV4-2	.	ASSQERGANEQF
.	TRBV30	.	AWSVRGNTEAF
.	TRBV18	.	ASSPRTGELF
TRBD1	TRBV13	.	ASTRQGPLGEQY
.	TRBV5-1	.	ASSLGQKETQY
.	TRBV28	.	ASSFGRGLNQPQH
TRBD1	TRBV27	.	ASSLATGGDYNEQF
.	TRBV30	once	AWRRTVNEKLF
TRBD2	TRBV15	.	ATSTGLAGAPYEQY
.	TRBV10-2	.	ASRTGTEVGDTQY
TRBD1	TRBV19	.	ASRKGQRYQETQY
TRBD2	TRBV5-5	.	ASSSLAVGGRGYEQY
.	TRBV3-1/TRBV3-2	.	ASSSPGHAYGYT
.	TRBV28	few	ASSLGQASGNTIY
.	TRBV29-1	.	SVEYGGTSSYEQY
.	TRBV2	.	ASSEALEALRDTEAF
.	TRBV24-1	few	ATSLSGSQTDTQY
TRBD2	TRBV30	.	AWSYLVASGNNEQF
TRBD1	TRBV27	.	ASSYRQGGSYEQY
TRBD1	TRBV10-3	.	AISGTGFHEQY
TRBD2	TRBV19	once	ATRTSGVEQY
TRBD2	TRBV20-1	.	SASGASGLEETQY
.	TRBV27	few	ASSLLRTPDTEAF
TRBD2	TRBV29-1	.	SVGGTSGRPPREQY
.	TRBV29-1	.	SAGYANTEAF
TRBD1	TRBV6-5	.	ASRAQGGTEAF
TRBD2	TRBV7-3	once	ASSLMPTSGTADTQY
TRBD1	TRBV2	.	ASSPGTGGTGELF
TRBD2	TRBV9	.	ASSVVAGEGTQY
.	TRBV7-9	.	ASSWDRLGLGDTQY
TRBD1	TRBV7-9	.	ASSLGTGSDTQY
.	TRBV9	.	ASSVGGGFNGYT
TRBD2	TRBV4-1	.	ASSLWTSDNEQY
TRBD1	TRBV27	.	ASSTPQGGTDTQY
.	TRBV28	.	ASRQPGHSNQPQH
.	TRBV5-1	.	ASSPAPQGTNQPQH
.	TRBV7-3	.	ASSLSGYEQY
TRBD1	TRBV10-3	.	AISERGLETQY
.	TRBV12-5	.	ASARPGGAYEQY